Presented here are 23 T cell receptor beta chains from one specimen sequenced in a study of blood T cell repertoires in COVID-19. The data were produced by immunoSEQ multiplex PCR, yet TCRdb's version contains in-frame clones alone and is incomplete. The sample contains about 260,000 clones, more than 75% of which appear only once. Sequencing input: PBMCs or T cells enriched from blood (not recorded which). Receptors were obtained from a woman between 50 and 59 years old who had recovered from COVID-19.

The chain carries TRBV2 and TRBJ1-1, with D unclear. CDR3 size: 13 residues. Germline values: CDR1 SNHLY, CDR2 FYNNEI. V lost 5 bases to trimming and J lost 6 bases, with 13 bases between them. The CDR3, as DNA: TGTGCCAGCAGTAGGGAAGGGAGTGCTGAAGCTTTCTTT. Translating it yields CASSREGSAEAFF.

This chain joins TRBV12-3 or TRBV12-4 and TRBJ2-5; D uncertain. The CDR3 is 13 amino acids. V lost 1 base and J 3 bases, leaving 6 bases between the germline ends. CDR3 sequence: CASSLVQKETQYF. Written as DNA, the CDR3 is TGTGCCAGCAGTTTAGTGCAGAAAGAGACCCAGTACTTC.

This clone turned up a few times. This sequence joins TRBV25-1 and TRBJ2-7; 7 nucleotides agree with TRBD1. V lost 2 bases, J lost 4 bases, and 8 bases stayed unmatched. CDR3 size: 15 residues. Germline V gene sequence: CDR1 MGHDK, CDR2 SYGVNS. The DNA for the CDR3 is TGTGCCAGCAGTGAAGCCGACAGGGCTAAATACGAGCAGTACTTC. Translation: CASSEADRAKYEQYF.

The chain has TRBV20-1 and TRBJ2-7; D gene ambiguous. The CDR3 sequence is 11 residues long. Germline assignment: CDR1 DFQATT and CDR2 SNEGSKA (reference sequence). With 6 bases removed from V and 7 bases from J, the gap between germline ends came to 13 bases. CDR3 DNA sequence: TGCAGTGCGGCGACAACCGAGGAGCAGTACTTC. This translates into CSAATTEEQYF.

The chain recombines TRBV30 with TRBJ1-2; 9 positions agree with TRBD1. From germline, CDR1 is GTSNPN and CDR2 SVGIG (reference sequence). This CDR3 has 12 residues. J was trimmed by 5 bases and V by 5 bases; bases with no gene match: 3. The CDR3 DNA sequence: TGTGCCTGGGGTGGGACAGGGTATGGCTACACCTTC. Translated: CAWGGTGYGYTF.

The chain employs TRBV4-3 and TRBJ2-7; 13 bases align to TRBD2. Germline CDR1 is LGHNA and CDR2 is YSLEER. After removal of 4 bases from V and 5 bases from J, the junction contained 5 bases not matched to a gene. The CDR3 is made up of 15 amino acids. CDR3 bases: TGCGCCAGCAGCCGGATACTAGCGGGGGGGAACGAGCAGTACTTC. Its protein is CASSRILAGGNEQYF.

The V and J genes are TRBV28 and TRBJ1-1; tentatively, D is TRBD1 (6 bases). The germline V gene has CDR1 MDHEN and CDR2 SYDVKM. This CDR3 has 15 residues. Trimming cost V 6 bases and J 3 bases, with 17 bases left between them. CDR3 protein: CASREYRERHTEAFF. The CDR3 DNA follows: TGTGCCAGCAGGGAATACAGGGAAAGGCACACTGAAGCTTTCTTT.

The chain employs TRBV30 and TRBJ1-2, with 7 bases lining up with TRBD1. The trim removed 3 bases at V and 0 bases at J, leaving 7 bases unmatched. The length of the CDR3 is 15 residues. The V gene's germline CDR1 is GTSNPN and CDR2 SVGIG (reference sequence). CDR3 sequence reads: CAWSRDSSSNYGYTF. The CDR3 coding sequence is TGTGCCTGGAGCCGGGACAGTTCCTCTAACTATGGCTACACCTTC.

J is TRBJ2-1 and V is TRBV7-2; TRBD2 matches 10 bases. The CDR3 has 17 amino acids. The junction had 16 bases not matched to a gene; V was cut back by 5 bases and J by 9 bases. The germline V gene has CDR1 SGHTA and CDR2 FQGNSA. CDR3 in DNA: TGTGCCAGCAGCCCCGGGGGAGTAGCGGGAGGAGGCGGTGAGCAGTTCTTC. It encodes CASSPGGVAGGGGEQFF. Using reference TRBV7-2 and TRBJ2-1 for the parts outside the CDR3, the full variable domain is GAGVSQSPSNKVTEKGKDVELRCDPISGHTALYWYRQSLGQGLEFLIYFQGNSAPDKSGLPSDRFSAERTGGSVSTLTIQRTQQEDSAVYLCASSPGGVAGGGGEQFFGPGTRLTVL.

V gene TRBV6-5 combines with J gene TRBJ2-5; D is perhaps TRBD1 (6 bases). The germline V gene has CDR1 MNHEY and CDR2 SVGAGI. The ends were cut back, 7 bases at V and 5 bases at J, with 17 bases in the middle. The CDR3 has 14 amino acids. This chain's CDR3 is CASTRNRDRETQYF. The DNA of the CDR3 is TGTGCCAGCACCCGGAACAGGGATCGGGAGACCCAGTACTTC.

The rearrangement links TRBV11-2 to TRBJ1-6, with D possibly matching TRBD1 (6 bases). CDR1 is SGHAT, CDR2 FQNNGV, per germline. Trimming left V 6 bases short and J 5 bases short, with 14 bases between. This CDR3 region has 15 residues. This CDR3 reads CASRDRFGNNSPLHF. DNA for the CDR3: TGTGCCAGCAGGGACAGATTTGGAAATAATTCACCCCTCCACTTT. Full variable domain (missing parts from reference TRBV11-2 and TRBJ1-6): EAGVAQSPRYKIIEKRQSVAFWCNPISGHATLYWYQQILGQGPKLLIQFQNNGVVDDSQLPKDRFSAERLKGVDSTLKIQPAKLEDSAVYLCASRDRFGNNSPLHFGNGTRLTVT.

The sample holds one count of this clone. The chain carries TRBV5-1 and TRBJ2-1, with TRBD2 as a possible D gene (5 bases). V lost 5 bases and J 8 bases, leaving 17 bases between the germline ends. The CDR3 totals 14 residues. Per germline, CDR1 SGHRS and CDR2 YFSETQ. This chain's CDR3 is CASSRGSPRDEQFF. In DNA, the CDR3 is TGCGCCAGCAGTCGTGGGAGCCCCCGGGATGAGCAGTTCTTC. Supplemented by reference TRBV5-1 and TRBJ2-1, the full variable domain reads KAGVTQTPRYLIKTRGQQVTLSCSPISGHRSVSWYQQTPGQGLQFLFEYFSETQRNKGNFPGRFSGRQFSNSRSEMNVSTLELGDSALYLCASSRGSPRDEQFFGPGTRLTVL.

The chain combines TRBV27 with TRBJ2-3; the match to TRBD2 covers 8 bases. This CDR3 is 16 amino acids long. J was trimmed by 5 bases and V by 1 base; bases with no gene match: 8. Germline V gives CDR1 MNHEY, CDR2 SMNVEV (reference sequence). For the CDR3, the DNA is TGTGCCAGCAGTTTATTACGGGAGGGCCTTATAGATACGCAGTATTTT. It specifies CASSLLREGLIDTQYF.

V and J are TRBV19 and TRBJ2-3; TRBD2 aligns across 11 bases. CDR1 and CDR2 (germline): LNHDA, SQIVND (reference sequence). V lost 6 bases to trimming and J lost 7 bases; unmatched junction nucleotides: 6. This CDR3 comprises 14 residues. The CDR3: CASRPTSGGNTQYF. CDR3 bases: TGTGCCAGTAGACCTACTAGCGGGGGAAATACGCAGTATTTT. The full variable domain, in which reference TRBV19 and TRBJ2-3 provide the parts outside the CDR3, is DGGITQSPKYLFRKEGQNVTLSCEQNLNHDAMYWYRQDPGQGLRLIYYSQIVNDFQKGDIAEGYSVSREKKESFPLTVTSAQKNPTAFYLCASRPTSGGNTQYFGPGTRLTVL.

CDR3 nucleotides: TGTGCCAGCAGCTTAAACGGAAGAGGCCACGAGCAGTACTTC. Translating gives CASSLNGRGHEQYF. The chain has TRBV13 and TRBJ2-7, with no clear D. CDR1 and CDR2 (germline): PRHDT, FYEKMQ (reference sequence). Trimming took 2 bases from V and 5 from J, leaving 13 bases between them. The CDR3 extends over 14 amino acids.

This clone has only a few counts. J is TRBJ2-7 and V is TRBV11-3; TRBD1 matches at 11 bases. V lost 5 bases to trimming and J lost 4 bases; unmatched junction nucleotides: 10. The CDR3 is 16 amino acids. The germline V gene encodes CDR1 SGHNT and CDR2 YENEEA. CDR3 nucleotide sequence: TGTGCCAGCAGCCTCAAGACCGGGACAGGGGGTTACGAGCAGTACTTC. It codes for CASSLKTGTGGYEQYF.

The chain links TRBV3-1 (or the pseudogene TRBV3-2) to TRBJ2-3, with 10 bases fitting TRBD1. This CDR3 contains 16 residues. The V gene end was trimmed by 3 bases and the J gene end by 4 bases; junction bases not matched to a gene: 7. Per germline, CDR1 LGHDT and CDR2 YNNKEL (reference sequence). The CDR3 nucleotides are TGTGCCAGCAGCCAGTCCGGGACAGGGGCTGCAGATACGCAGTATTTT. This translates into CASSQSGTGAADTQYF.

J is TRBJ1-6 and V is TRBV12-5; D is unclear. This CDR3 contains 14 residues. Per the germline V gene, CDR1 is LGHNT and CDR2 is FRNRAP. Trimming left V 1 base short and J 10 bases short, with 11 bases between. The CDR3 sequence: CASGLAIAGSPLHF. The CDR3 DNA is TGTGCTAGTGGTTTGGCTATAGCGGGCTCACCCCTCCACTTT.

The V gene is TRBV7-9, the J gene TRBJ2-7; 15 bases fit TRBD2. Germline V lookup: CDR1 SEHNR, CDR2 FQNEAQ (reference sequence). The CDR3 is 18 amino acids. With 2 bases clipped from V and 4 bases from J, the junction kept 9 bases outside the gene matches. CDR3 DNA: TGTGCCAGCAGCTTACTCCCGGGACTAGCGGGAGGCAGGTACGAGCAGTACTTC. Translating gives CASSLLPGLAGGRYEQYF.

The chain joins TRBV10-1 to TRBJ2-4, with 8 bases lining up with TRBD1. This CDR3 contains 18 residues. Germline values: CDR1 WNHNN, CDR2 SYGVQD (reference sequence). Trimming took 5 bases from V and 7 from J; bases not matched to a gene: 19. The CDR3 nucleotides are TGCGCCAGCAGTACAGGACAGGGCGGGTTCAGGAGGAGGAACATTCAGTACTTC. This codes for CASSTGQGGFRRRNIQYF.

V and J are TRBV6-2 or TRBV6-3 and TRBJ2-5, with 7 bases matching TRBD2. The CDR3 covers 13 residues. V was pared by 5 bases and J by 5 bases, with 5 bases of the junction left unmatched. CDR1 is MNHEY and CDR2 is SVGEGT in the germline V gene. The CDR3 loop reads CASSGLDIETQYF. In DNA, the CDR3 is TGTGCCAGCAGTGGACTAGATATCGAGACCCAGTACTTC.

In this sample, this clone is medium-sized (0.01 to 0.1%). The gene calls are TRBV7-9 and TRBJ2-7; possible D gene TRBD2, 5 bases. V lost 5 bases and J 3 bases, leaving 11 bases between the germline ends. The CDR3 loop spans 13 amino acids. The germline CDR1 and CDR2 sequences are SEHNR and FQNEAQ (reference sequence). Here the CDR3 DNA reads TGTGCCAGCAGCAGCGGTCAGAACTACGAGCAGTACTTC. Translation: CASSSGQNYEQYF. Full variable domain (remainder filled in from reference TRBV7-9 and TRBJ2-7): DTGVSQNPRHKITKRGQNVTFRCDPISEHNRLYWYRQTLGQGPEFLTYFQNEAQLEKSRLLSDRFSAERPKGSFSTLEIQRTEQGDSAMYLCASSSGQNYEQYFGPGTRLTVT.

The chain recombines TRBV28 with TRBJ1-2; 7 nucleotides align to TRBD1. Germline V gene lookup returns CDR1 MDHEN and CDR2 SYDVKM. The CDR3 totals 14 residues. Trimming took 3 bases from V and 5 from J; bases not matched to a gene: 6. The chain's CDR3 is CASSFETGWYGYTF. In DNA, the CDR3 is TGTGCCAGCAGTTTCGAGACAGGGTGGTATGGCTACACCTTC.